Below are 6 T cell receptor beta chains sequenced from a single sample in a study of T cell responses to AZD1222 COVID-19 vaccine. Here immunoSEQ multiplex PCR was the method, and the copy in TCRdb shows in-frame clones only, minus some. This sample has under 150,000 clones, with 92% found just once. The sample was peripheral blood, taken 28 days after the second AZD1222 dose. These receptors came from an adult who received the AZD1222 COVID-19 vaccine.

The V gene is TRBV10-3, the J gene TRBJ2-5; the match to TRBD2 covers 7 bases. J gave up 2 bases and V 0 bases, and 15 bases lay outside the gene matches. The CDR3 has 19 amino acids. Looked up from germline, CDR1 is ENHRY and CDR2 is SYGVKD. The CDR3 loop reads CAISESGGGRAWRQETQYF. DNA of the CDR3: TGTGCCATCAGTGAGTCCGGGGGTGGGAGGGCCTGGAGACAAGAGACCCAGTACTTC.

The chain links TRBV2 to TRBJ1-5, with 7 bases that match TRBD1. Germline V gives CDR1 SNHLY, CDR2 FYNNEI. V shed 6 bases and J 6 bases; nucleotides not matched to a gene: 17. The CDR3 sequence is 17 residues long. The CDR3 DNA sequence: TGTGCCAGCAGCGACGACAGGGTACGGTTTATGGCTCAGCCCCAGCATTTT. It codes for CASSDDRVRFMAQPQHF.

The rearrangement joins TRBV18 to TRBJ2-2; no clear D. Germline CDR1 is KGHSH and CDR2 is LQKENI. The CDR3 is 15 residues long. Trimming stripped 1 base from V and 3 bases from J, with 9 bases between. CDR3 sequence reads: CASSPRKGDTGELFF. CDR3 sequence (DNA): TGTGCCAGCTCACCACGTAAGGGTGACACCGGGGAGCTGTTTTTT.

DNA for the CDR3: TGTGCCAGCAGCAAAAAGGCGAACACTGAAGCTTTCTTT. It yields the protein CASSKKANTEAFF. The chain carries TRBV21-1 and TRBJ1-1. TRBV21-1 is noted as a pseudogene. This CDR3 has 13 amino acids.

V gene TRBV27 combines with J gene TRBJ2-5; tentative D call: TRBD2 (5 bases). Germline V gene sequence: CDR1 MNHEY, CDR2 SMNVEV (reference sequence). CDR3 length: 14 residues. Trimming cost V 3 bases and J 3 bases, with 11 bases left between them. The CDR3 reads CASSFREAEETQYF. Here the CDR3 DNA reads TGTGCCAGCAGTTTCCGGGAAGCTGAAGAGACCCAGTACTTC.

CDR3 DNA sequence: TGTGCCAGCAGTGAATCGCTCTATGGCTACACCTTC. Amino acid sequence: CASSESLYGYTF. V gene TRBV25-1 combines with J gene TRBJ1-2; D gene uncertain. CDR1 and CDR2 from the germline V gene are MGHDK and SYGVNS. The CDR3 extends over 12 amino acids. The ends were cut back, 1 base at V and 4 bases at J, with 4 bases in the middle.